This T cell receptor beta chain was profiled in a study of cytomegalovirus exposure and HLA in healthy donors. This CDR3 is built from 12 residues. CDR1 is SQVTM and CDR2 is ANQGSEA in the germline V gene. V shed 7 bases and J 5 bases; nucleotides not matched to a gene: 6. The PCR used 60 Vbeta and 13 Jbeta primers. The repertoire was sequenced with immunoSEQ multiplex PCR; TCRdb's copy has only in-frame clones and lacks some. This sample has fewer than 200,000 clones; approximately 84% occur once, and the top ten carry around 0.93%. This TCR derives from a man aged 25 to 40 in good health and CMV-seronegative. Material: PBMCs. The chain combines TRBV29-1 with TRBJ2-5; 8 bases are a match to TRBD2. CDR3 residues: CSARGGRETQYF. The CDR3 bases are TGCAGCGCGAGAGGCGGGAGGGAGACCCAGTACTTC.